Listed below are T cell receptor beta chains from one sample, sequenced in a study of CD8 T cells in Susac syndrome. Each CDR3 protein gets one entry after TCRdb re-called the immunoSEQ multiplex PCR reads with MiXCR. Of 150,000 to 200,000 distinct CDR3 sequences listed, more than 85% are singletons. The sequencing sample was made of CD4+ T cells from PBMCs. These receptors were taken from a human donor with Susac syndrome. CDR3s include the opening cysteine and the closing phenylalanine or tryptophan. A D gene is named only where the DNA matches it firmly. Expanded clones are given a class, and other clones once, few, many or no size at all.

j_gene | d_gene | v_gene | abundance | CDR3aa | CDR3nt
TRBJ2-5 | TRBD1 | TRBV5-1 | NA | CASSLAYRGREKTQYF | TGCGCCAGCAGCTTGGCCTACAGGGGGCGCGAAAAGACCCAGTACTTC
TRBJ2-1 | NA | TRBV19 | NA | CASSITENEQFF | TGTGCCAGTAGTATAACCGAGAATGAGCAGTTCTTC
TRBJ2-3 | TRBD2 | TRBV10-3 | few | CAISGSTDTQYF | TGTGCCATTAGCGGGAGCACAGATACGCAGTATTTT
TRBJ2-7 | TRBD1 | TRBV12-3/TRBV12-4 | NA | CASSGQGNYEQYF | TGTGCCAGCAGTGGACAGGGGAACTACGAGCAGTACTTC
TRBJ1-2 | NA | TRBV5-4 | NA | CATSLYQGSGYGYTF | TGTGCCACCAGCTTGTATCAGGGCTCGGGCTATGGCTACACCTTC
TRBJ2-7 | NA | TRBV7-6 | NA | CASSFTQGQEQYF | TGTGCCAGCAGCTTTACACAGGGTCAAGAGCAGTACTTC
TRBJ2-1 | TRBD1 | TRBV2 | NA | CASTRDRGSYNEQFF | TGTGCCAGCACTCGGGACAGAGGATCTTACAATGAGCAGTTCTTC
TRBJ2-7 | TRBD1 | TRBV4-1 | NA | CASSQAVRGRWQYF | TGCGCCAGCAGCCAGGCCGTCAGGGGGCGGTGGCAGTACTTC
TRBJ2-5 | NA | TRBV5-1 | NA | CASSLGTRDGKETQYF | TGCGCCAGCAGCTTGGGGACTCGGGACGGAAAAGAGACCCAGTACTTC
TRBJ1-1 | NA | TRBV15 | NA | CATSRDRVGVSAFF | TGTGCCACCAGCAGAGATCGAGTAGGAGTTTCAGCTTTCTTT
TRBJ2-1 | TRBD1 | TRBV7-9 | NA | CASSFRGQGSNEQFF | TGTGCCAGCAGTTTCAGGGGACAGGGGTCAAATGAGCAGTTCTTC
TRBJ1-4 | NA | TRBV6-1 | once | CASSPPREATNEKLFF | TGTGCCAGCAGCCCCCCCCGAGAGGCAACTAATGAAAAACTGTTTTTT
TRBJ2-7 | NA | TRBV5-4 | NA | CASRTGAPGGGEQYF | TGTGCCAGCAGGACGGGAGCCCCAGGAGGGGGCGAGCAGTACTTC
TRBJ2-3 | TRBD2 | TRBV5-1 | NA | CASSPQPGTNTDTQYF | TGCGCCAGCAGCCCCCAACCCGGGACTAACACAGATACGCAGTATTTT
TRBJ2-7 | NA | TRBV5-1 | NA | CASSSGPAVYEQYF | TGCGCCAGCAGCTCGGGACCAGCGGTCTACGAGCAGTACTTC
TRBJ1-1 | TRBD1 | TRBV5-1 | NA | CASSLAKTGGADTEAFF | TGCGCCAGCAGCTTGGCCAAGACAGGGGGCGCGGACACTGAAGCTTTCTTT
TRBJ2-1 | NA | TRBV27 | NA | CASSRIHSSTHNEQFF | TGTGCCAGCAGTCGGATACACTCCTCAACCCACAATGAGCAGTTCTTC
TRBJ2-1 | TRBD1 | TRBV6-5 | NA | CASSSETGLLGRNEQFF | TGTGCCAGCAGTTCGGAGACAGGGCTATTAGGTCGGAATGAGCAGTTCTTC
TRBJ2-3 | TRBD2 | TRBV10-3 | NA | CAISEARTSGRGDTQYF | TGTGCCATCAGTGAGGCTCGGACTAGCGGGAGGGGAGATACGCAGTATTTT
TRBJ2-5 | NA | TRBV6-7 | NA | CASSYLATQGETQYF | TGTGCCAGCAGTTACCTGGCCACCCAAGGAGAGACCCAGTACTTC
TRBJ1-6 | TRBD1 | TRBV20-1 | NA | CSARAGTANSPLHF | TGCAGTGCTAGAGCCGGGACAGCGAATTCACCCCTCCACTTT
TRBJ1-1 | NA | TRBV30 | NA | CAWTGVTEAFF | TGTGCCTGGACGGGGGTCACTGAAGCTTTCTTT
TRBJ2-7 | NA | TRBV19 | NA | CASSIRNRAYEQYF | TGTGCCAGTAGTATTAGGAACAGGGCCTACGAGCAGTACTTC
TRBJ1-1 | TRBD1 | TRBV28 | NA | CASSFLGQTNTEAFF | TGTGCCAGCAGTTTTTTGGGACAGACGAACACTGAAGCTTTCTTT
TRBJ2-3 | NA | TRBV12-5 | NA | CASGLVRADTQYF | TGTGCTAGTGGTTTGGTACGTGCAGATACGCAGTATTTT
TRBJ2-5 | TRBD2 | TRBV12-3/TRBV12-4 | NA | CASSFTSGGETQYF | TGTGCCAGCAGTTTTACTAGCGGGGGTGAGACCCAGTACTTC
TRBJ1-2 | NA | TRBV28 | few | CASSLIGYGYTF | TGTGCCAGCAGTTTAATAGGCTATGGCTACACCTTC
TRBJ1-3 | NA | TRBV20-1 | NA | CSALHPGGENTIYF | TGCAGTGCCCTTCATCCAGGCGGGGAAAACACCATATATTTT
TRBJ1-3 | NA | TRBV28 | NA | CASRYYPGTGNTIYF | TGTGCCAGCAGGTATTATCCAGGGACTGGAAACACCATATATTTT
TRBJ2-7 | NA | TRBV2 | NA | CASSEDESSYEQYF | TGTGCCAGCAGTGAAGACGAGAGCTCCTACGAGCAGTACTTC
TRBJ1-2 | NA | TRBV20-1 | NA | CSARPSTNYGYTF | TGCAGTGCTAGACCCTCGACTAACTATGGCTACACCTTC
TRBJ1-4 | NA | TRBV14 | NA | CASRRDRRKATNEKLFF | TGTGCCAGCAGACGTGACCGGAGAAAAGCAACTAATGAAAAACTGTTTTTT
TRBJ2-1 | TRBD1 | TRBV20-1 | NA | CSAATGSVNEQFF | TGCAGTGCAGCGACAGGGTCGGTCAATGAGCAGTTCTTC
TRBJ1-1 | NA | TRBV20-1 | NA | CSAGLILNTEAFF | TGCAGTGCTGGCCTCATTCTGAACACTGAAGCTTTCTTT
TRBJ2-7 | TRBD2 | TRBV18 | NA | CASSPATSGTYEQYF | TGTGCCAGCTCACCCGCGACTAGCGGAACCTACGAGCAGTACTTC
TRBJ2-3 | NA | TRBV5-4 | NA | CASSLEELGTDTQYF | TGTGCCAGCAGCTTGGAGGAATTGGGCACAGATACGCAGTATTTT
TRBJ2-7 | TRBD1 | TRBV9 | NA | CASSVGGGTGNEQYF | TGTGCCAGCAGCGTAGGGGGTGGGACAGGGAACGAGCAGTACTTC
TRBJ2-3 | NA | TRBV18 | NA | CASSLEESTDTQYF | TGTGCCAGCTCACTCGAAGAAAGCACAGATACGCAGTATTTT
TRBJ1-1 | TRBD1 | TRBV11-2 | NA | CASSLETGEAFF | TGTGCCAGCAGCTTAGAGACAGGGGAAGCTTTCTTT
TRBJ2-3 | TRBD2 | TRBV4-1 | NA | CASSPSRLAVTDTQYF | TGCGCCAGCAGCCCCTCGAGACTAGCGGTCACAGATACGCAGTATTTT
TRBJ2-7 | TRBD2 | TRBV20-1 | NA | CSARDARRGLPPYEQYF | TGCAGTGCTAGAGACGCCAGGCGGGGACTACCCCCTTACGAGCAGTACTTC
TRBJ1-1 | NA | TRBV7-9 | NA | CASSVGGGGMNTEAFF | TGTGCCAGCAGCGTGGGAGGGGGAGGCATGAACACTGAAGCTTTCTTT
TRBJ2-7 | TRBD1 | TRBV5-1 | NA | CASSLLVGQGHEQYF | TGCGCCAGCAGCCTCCTCGTGGGACAGGGGCACGAGCAGTACTTC
TRBJ2-5 | NA | TRBV7-2 | NA | CASSSDTGLETQYF | TGTGCCAGCAGCTCCGATACAGGGTTAGAGACCCAGTACTTC
TRBJ1-4 | NA | TRBV5-1 | NA | CASSFGQPEGSEKLFF | TGCGCCAGCAGCTTCGGACAGCCGGAAGGGAGTGAAAAACTGTTTTTT
TRBJ1-1 | NA | TRBV10-2 | NA | CASSELRTEAFF | TGCGCCAGCAGTGAGCTGAGGACTGAAGCTTTCTTT
TRBJ2-7 | TRBD1 | TRBV9 | NA | CASSWTGGWEQYF | TGTGCCAGCAGCTGGACAGGGGGCTGGGAGCAGTACTTC
TRBJ2-3 | NA | TRBV15 | NA | CATSRVAGITDTQYF | TGTGCCACCAGCAGAGTTGCAGGGATCACAGATACGCAGTATTTT